This TCR beta chain was found in a study of control samples from healthy donors and cancer patients. The CDR3 spans 13 residues. Germline V gene data show CDR1 as SGHTA and CDR2 as FQGTGA. V lost 3 bases and J 10 bases, leaving 13 bases between the germline ends. Measured with immunoSEQ multiplex PCR; TCRdb has only the in-frame clones, and not every one. The sample lists some 120,000 clones, roughly nine tenths occurring once. The sample comprised PBMCs. This sequence originates from a woman aged 45 to 65 with colorectal cancer. This chain connects TRBV7-3 to TRBJ2-1, with D possibly being TRBD2 (5 bases). CDR3 sequence (DNA): TGTGCCAGCAGCTTTGAGGGCGCCGGAGAGCAGTTCTTC. Its protein product is CASSFEGAGEQFF.